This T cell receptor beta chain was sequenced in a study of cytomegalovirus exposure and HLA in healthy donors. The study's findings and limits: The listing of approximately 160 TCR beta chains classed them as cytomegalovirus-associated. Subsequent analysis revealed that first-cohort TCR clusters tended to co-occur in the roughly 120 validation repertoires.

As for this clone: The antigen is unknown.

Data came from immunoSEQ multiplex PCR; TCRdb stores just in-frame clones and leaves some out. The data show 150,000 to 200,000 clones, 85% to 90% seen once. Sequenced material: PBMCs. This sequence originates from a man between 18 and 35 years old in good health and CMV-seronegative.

The CDR3 loop is CASSARTSGSSYNEQFF. The CDR3 DNA follows: TGTGCCAGCAGCGCCAGGACTAGCGGGAGCTCCTACAATGAGCAGTTCTTC. V is TRBV9 and J is TRBJ2-1; 13 nucleotides agree with TRBD2. This CDR3 contains 17 residues. With 3 bases clipped from V and 0 bases from J, the junction kept 3 bases outside the gene matches. The germline V gene encodes CDR1 SGDLS and CDR2 YYNGEE.